Below, 32 T cell receptor beta chains from the same sample are listed, as sequenced in a study of tumor-infiltrating lymphocytes in primary liver carcinoma. The investigators made TCR beta cDNA from around 530 ng total RNA, using a constant-region primer. TCR beta libraries came from three nested multiplex PCR rounds using slightly modified ARM-PCR. The first two PCR rounds used TRBV1-TRBV30 primers with a Cbeta primer, 9 to 10 cycles each. One entry per CDR3 protein results from TCRdb running MiXCR on the multiplex PCR reads. Among more than 100,000 distinct CDR3 sequences listed, 65% were seen once. Joint extraction of RNA and DNA used roughly 18-34 mg of bulk tissue that was unsorted. Sequencing used liver tumor tissue from sampling region 1. Subset described: tumor region T1, superior pole. The receptors come from a woman aged 60-75 years with primary liver carcinoma and hepatitis B virus infection.

This chain connects TRBV7-2 to TRBJ1-5; D gene uncertain. Germline assignment: CDR1 SGHTA and CDR2 FQGNSA. CDR3 size: 16 residues. The V end was cut by 3 bases, the J end by 2 bases, with 14 bases between. The DNA of the CDR3 is TGTGCCAGCAGCTTTAGGCGGGGTGACGGCAATCAGCCCCAGCATTTT. Protein: CASSFRRGDGNQPQHF.

Concerning this clonotype itself: Germline is not matched at one junction end, which may reflect a read error. The V gene is TRBV6-1, the J gene TRBJ2-6; D ambiguous. The V gene's germline CDR1 is MNHNS and CDR2 SASEGT. There are 15 residues in the CDR3. The CDR3 region has the DNA TGTGCTAGCAGTGAAACGTTTGATCGGGCCAACGTCCTGACTTTC. This encodes CASSETFDRANVLTF.

The genes are TRBV11-2 and TRBJ2-3; D not resolved. The CDR3 consists of 16 residues. The V end lost 0 bases, the J end lost 15 bases, and 25 bases lay between the germline ends. The V gene's germline CDR1 is SGHAT and CDR2 FQNNGV. CDR3 sequence (DNA): TGTGCCAGCAGCTTAGAAGGGCAGCCGTATTCAGATACGAAATATTTT. Protein sequence: CASSLEGQPYSDTKYF.

A word on this clonotype: The germline gene is not matched at one end of the junction; a read error may be the cause. The rearrangement joins TRBV6-1 to TRBJ2-1; a possible D gene is TRBD2 (5 bases). CDR3 length: 13 amino acids. Germline loops: CDR1 MNHNS, CDR2 SASEGT. CDR3 protein: CASNEEIARRQFF. CDR3 nucleotide sequence: TGTGCCAGCAATGAAGAGATAGCGAGGAGGCAGTTCTTC.

In regard to this clonotype: The junction and the germline gene differ at one end; a read error may be behind it. This chain joins TRBV29-1 and TRBJ2-4; D gene uncertain. CDR1 is SQVTM, CDR2 ANQGSEA, per germline. The CDR3 is made up of 12 amino acids. CDR3 protein: CSVGRAGNIQCF. The DNA for the CDR3 is TGCAGCGTCGGACGGGCTGGAAACATTCAGTGTTTC.

This clonotype was counted between two and nine times. The CDR3: CASSPGVEYEQYF. CDR3 sequence (DNA): TGTGCCAGCAGCCCGGGAGTAGAGTACGAGCAGTACTTC. The chain uses TRBV7-6 and TRBJ2-7; D possibly corresponds to TRBD2 (6 bases). Looked up from germline, CDR1 is SGHVS and CDR2 is FNYEAQ. With 5 bases removed from V and 4 bases from J, the gap between germline ends came to 12 bases. The CDR3 spans 13 residues.

This clonotype showed up just a few times. Since a much larger clone is just one base distant, this may be a read error. The gene calls are TRBV14 and TRBJ1-1, with 7 bases identical to TRBD1. This CDR3 has 15 amino acids. From germline, CDR1 is SGHDN and CDR2 FVKESK. V lost 4 bases, J lost 4 bases, and 9 bases stayed unmatched. The CDR3 sequence: CASSPRQGLCTEAFF. In DNA form, the CDR3 reads TGTGCCAGCAGCCCTCGACAGGGACTTTGCACTGAAGCTTTCTTT.

This clonotype was counted many times. V usage is TRBV6-2 or TRBV6-3 and J usage is TRBJ2-1; a weak D match, TRBD2 (6 bases). Germline CDR1 reads MNHEY; CDR2 reads SVGEGT. This CDR3 is 16 amino acids long. Trimming removed 0 bases from V and 4 bases from J, with 13 bases in between. CDR3 coding DNA: TGTGCCAGCAGTTACTCGATCAGGACTACATACAATGAGCAGTTCTTC. It yields the protein CASSYSIRTTYNEQFF.

The J gene is TRBJ2-7, the V gene TRBV11-3; TRBD2 matches at 9 bases. Germline values: CDR1 SGHNT, CDR2 YENEEA. With 5 bases clipped from V and 4 bases from J, the junction kept 9 bases outside the gene matches. This CDR3 is built from 15 residues. CDR3 sequence: CASSRARLAVYEQYF. The CDR3 DNA sequence: TGTGCCAGCAGCCGCGCCAGACTAGCGGTTTACGAGCAGTACTTC. The variable domain in full, with the rest retrieved from reference TRBV11-3 and TRBJ2-7, is EAGVVQSPRYKIIEKKQPVAFWCNPISGHNTLYWYLQNLGQGPELLIRYENEEAVDDSQLPKDRFSAERLKGVDSTLKIQPAELGDSAVYLCASSRARLAVYEQYFGPGTRLTVT.

Points on this clonotype: Here the CDR3 omits its conserved ending phenylalanine or tryptophan, so a read error is the likely source. The chain combines TRBV14 with TRBJ2-7; tentatively, D is TRBD2 (6 bases). The germline gives CDR1 SGHDN, CDR2 FVKESK. Trimming took off 0 bases at V and 3 bases at J, with 15 bases between the two ends. The CDR3 covers 16 residues. CDR3 DNA: TGTGCCAGCAGCCAAGACGTAAAGCGGGCCCTCTACGAGCAGTACTAC. This codes for CASSQDVKRALYEQYY.

Details on this clonotype: The junction does not match germline at one end; this may be a read error. The chain employs TRBV25-1 and TRBJ2-2, with 7 bases identical to TRBD1. The V gene's germline CDR1 is MGHDK and CDR2 SYGVNS. This CDR3 has 14 residues. CDR3 amino acids: CASSGGQDTGKLFF. DNA of the CDR3: TGTGCCAGCAGTGGCGGACAGGACACCGGGAAGCTGTTTTTT.

This clonotype was seen a few times. This sequence may be a read error, since a much larger clone differs from it by one base. The chain recombines TRBV29-1 with TRBJ2-7; TRBD2 matches 10 bases. Per the germline V gene, CDR1 is SQVTM and CDR2 is ANQGSEA. The CDR3 extends over 14 amino acids. The CDR3 sequence is CSIEVLAGTYEQYF. As DNA, the CDR3 is TGCAGCATTGAAGTACTAGCGGGAACCTACGAGCAGTACTTC.

To note about this clonotype: A much bigger clone sits one base away, suggesting this may be a read error. The chain employs TRBV24-1 and TRBJ2-1; 7 bases are shared with TRBD2. Germline CDR1 KGHDR, CDR2 SFDVKD. The length of the CDR3 is 14 residues. The CDR3 DNA reads as TGTGCCACCTGTGATTCTAGCGGCCGCAATGAGCAGTTCTTC. Translation: CATCDSSGRNEQFF.

This clonotype was recorded a few times. This chain connects TRBV28 to TRBJ1-4; weak D call: TRBD1 (6 bases). Germline CDR1 MDHEN, CDR2 SYDVKM. V lost 5 bases and J lost 8, with 18 bases in between. This CDR3 is 15 amino acids long. The CDR3 coding sequence is TGTGCCAGCAGTCCGGGCGCACAGGGCGGAGAAAAACTGTTTTTT. Protein product: CASSPGAQGGEKLFF.

This clonotype has only one observation. Germline and junction disagree at one end, which may indicate a read error. V is TRBV29-1 and J is TRBJ2-1; 8 bases agree with TRBD1. The germline gives CDR1 SQVTM, CDR2 ANQGSEA. The CDR3 extends over 14 amino acids. In DNA, the CDR3 is TGCAGCGTTTGTAGGGACAGGCATAAAGATGAGCAGTTCTTT. Translated, it gives CSVCRDRHKDEQFF.

In the case of this clonotype: One end of the junction fails to match germline, which may point to a read error. J is TRBJ2-7 and V is TRBV11-2, with 8 bases aligning to TRBD2. Germline loops: CDR1 SGHAT, CDR2 FQNNGV. The CDR3 is 18 residues long. The CDR3 spells CASNLDWASLAGPYQQYF. DNA of the CDR3: TGTGCCAGCAACTTAGATTGGGCCAGTCTAGCGGGTCCCTACCAGCAGTACTTC. Combining the CDR3 with reference TRBV11-2 and TRBJ2-7 gives the whole variable domain EAGVAQSPRYKIIEKRQSVAFWCNPISGHATLYWYQQILGQGPKLLIQFQNNGVVDDSQLPKDRFSAERLKGVDSTLKIQPAKLEDSAVYLCASNLDWASLAGPYQQYFGPGTRLTVT.

A word on this clonotype: Given a much more abundant clone one base away, this may be a read error. V and J are TRBV10-3 and TRBJ2-1; no clear D. The CDR3 extends over 14 amino acids. From germline, CDR1 is ENHRY and CDR2 SYGVKD. CDR3 region: CAISDRLIDNEQLF. The CDR3 nucleotides are TGTGCCATCAGTGATCGTCTGATCGACAATGAGCAGCTCTTC.

This rearrangement joins TRBV5-1 to TRBJ2-7; no clear D. The CDR3 spans 12 residues. V was cut by 9 bases and J by 2 bases, with 12 bases left in between. Germline V gene data show CDR1 as SGHRS and CDR2 as YFSETQ. CDR3: CANSSDAYEQYF. The CDR3 nucleotides are TGCGCCAACAGTTCCGACGCCTACGAGCAGTACTTC.

This clonotype was detected only a few times. A much bigger clone sits one base away, suggesting this may be a read error. The gene calls are TRBV6-6 and TRBJ2-1; 13 nucleotides align to TRBD2. The CDR3 has 13 amino acids. Germline V CDR1 and CDR2: MNHNY, SVGAGI (reference sequence). The CDR3 DNA sequence: TGTACCAGCAGAGGACTAGCGGGAGTTGAGCAGTTCTTC. Translating it yields CTSRGLAGVEQFF.

This clonotype rates as medium-sized. V gene TRBV11-2 combines with J gene TRBJ1-5, with D possibly matching TRBD1 (6 bases). This CDR3 region has 13 residues. Trimming cost V 1 base and J 6 bases, with 7 bases left between them. Germline CDR1 reads SGHAT; CDR2 reads FQNNGV. The CDR3 nucleotides are TGTGCCAGCAGCTTAGGCAGGGGTCAGCCCCAGCATTTT. Translating gives CASSLGRGQPQHF.

Remarks on this clonotype: Being one base from a much bigger clone, this may be a read error. CDR3 region: CASSLMVVGDTIYF. CDR3 coding DNA: TGTGCCAGCAGTTTAATGGTCGTCGGAGACACCATATATTTT. This chain joins TRBV12-3 or TRBV12-4 and TRBJ1-3, with D unresolved. The CDR3 extends over 14 amino acids. Trimming removed 2 bases from V and 8 bases from J, with 13 bases in between.

A word on this clonotype: The CDR3 does not end in the conserved phenylalanine or tryptophan, so this is likely a read error. The chain combines TRBV12-3 or TRBV12-4 with TRBJ1-6; 8 nucleotides match TRBD1. V shed 5 bases and J 2 bases; nucleotides not matched to a gene: 11. The CDR3 is made up of 18 amino acids. The CDR3: CASSLTRTGGTYNSPLHI. The CDR3 bases are TGTGCCAGCAGTCTTACTCGAACAGGGGGGACCTATAATTCACCCCTCCACATT.

About this clonotype: An end of the junction does not agree with germline; a read error may underlie this. The chain combines TRBV6-2 or TRBV6-3 with TRBJ2-1; D possibly corresponds to TRBD2 (6 bases). The CDR3 loop spans 16 amino acids. Germline CDR1 reads MNHEY; CDR2 reads SVGEGT. CDR3 loop: CASGYSIRTTYNEQLF. Here the CDR3 DNA reads TGTGCCAGCGGTTACTCGATCAGGACTACATACAATGAGCAGTTATTC.

A note on this clonotype: One junction end does not reproduce the germline sequence, and a read error may be involved. The chain has TRBV5-1 and TRBJ2-1, with TRBD1 identical over 12 bases. The germline gives CDR1 SGHRS, CDR2 YFSETQ. The CDR3 length is 17 residues. The CDR3 nucleotides are TGCACCAGTCAGGGACAGGGGGCGCCGAACCCCTACAATGAGCAGTTCTTC. Its translation: CTSQGQGAPNPYNEQFF.

This clonotype has at least ten counts. This chain uses TRBV11-2 with TRBJ2-5; the D gene is possibly TRBD1 (5 bases). The ends were cut back, 5 bases at V and 7 bases at J, with 8 bases in the middle. The CDR3 extends over 11 amino acids. Per the germline V gene, CDR1 is SGHAT and CDR2 is FQNNGV. The CDR3, as DNA: TGTGCCAGCAGCACAGGTGGGACCCAGTACTTC. Its protein is CASSTGGTQYF.

Points on this clonotype: One end of the junction varies from germline; a read error may be responsible. The chain recombines TRBV7-8 with TRBJ2-5; 10 bases match TRBD2. The CDR3 spans 15 residues. Germline CDR1 and CDR2: SGHVS and FQNEAQ. For the CDR3, the DNA is TGTGCCAGCAGCCGAGGGGGACTAGCGCAAGAGACCCAGAACTTC. Amino acid sequence: CASSRGGLAQETQNF.

Concerning this clonotype itself: This may stem from a read error, because a much larger clone lies one nucleotide away. This likely comes from a read error, as the CDR3 has no conserved phenylalanine or tryptophan at its end. J is TRBJ1-1 and V is TRBV6-1; D remains ambiguous. CDR3 length: 13 amino acids. Germline loops: CDR1 MNHNS, CDR2 SASEGT. The V end lost 7 bases, the J end lost 3 bases, and 12 bases lay between the germline ends. The CDR3 is CASIWMEHTEAFS. DNA for the CDR3: TGTGCCAGCATTTGGATGGAGCACACTGAAGCTTTCTCT.

A note on this clonotype: Germline is not matched at one junction end, which may reflect a read error. This chain links TRBV11-2 with TRBJ2-5, with 8 bases identical to TRBD2. The CDR3 runs to 15 residues. Germline values: CDR1 SGHAT, CDR2 FQNNGV. The CDR3 loop is CASSWGLVLQVTQYF. The DNA of the CDR3 is TGTGCCAGCAGCTGGGGACTAGTCCTCCAAGTGACCCAGTACTTC.

On this clonotype: One end of the junction does not line up with germline, which may come from a read error. This chain connects TRBV6-6 to TRBJ1-5, with 9 bases aligning to TRBD1. The CDR3 spans 15 residues. Germline V gene sequence: CDR1 MNHNY, CDR2 SVGAGI (reference sequence). CDR3 nucleotide sequence: TGTGCCAGCAGTTACCCAGACAGGGGGGACCAGGCCCAGAATTTT. Translating gives CASSYPDRGDQAQNF.

A note on this clonotype: A read error may be the cause here, since a much bigger clone is one base away. This chain joins TRBV12-3 or TRBV12-4 and TRBJ1-1; D is unresolved. This CDR3 region has 14 residues. CDR3 in DNA: TGTGCCAGCAGTTTACTCCAGAGAGACACTGGAGCTTTCTTT. Protein: CASSLLQRDTGAFF.

In the case of this clonotype: Mismatch with germline at one junction end may stem from a read error. This rearrangement joins TRBV5-6 to TRBJ2-1; D might be TRBD1 (6 bases). Per the germline V gene, CDR1 is SGHDT and CDR2 is YYEEEE. CDR3 length equals 17 residues. CDR3 in amino acids: CVSSPRVGAYVLNEQFF. CDR3 nucleotide sequence: TGTGTCAGCAGCCCCCGGGTGGGGGCATATGTTCTCAATGAGCAGTTCTTC.

Note on this clonotype: At one boundary the junction diverges from the germline segment, which might be a read error. This sequence joins TRBV11-2 and TRBJ2-7; TRBD2 matches at 8 bases. The CDR3 covers 15 residues. The germline CDR1 and CDR2 sequences are SGHAT and FQNNGV. The CDR3 spells CTSTREVCGSYEQYF. In DNA, the CDR3 is TGTACCAGCACGCGGGAGGTATGTGGATCCTACGAGCAGTACTTC.